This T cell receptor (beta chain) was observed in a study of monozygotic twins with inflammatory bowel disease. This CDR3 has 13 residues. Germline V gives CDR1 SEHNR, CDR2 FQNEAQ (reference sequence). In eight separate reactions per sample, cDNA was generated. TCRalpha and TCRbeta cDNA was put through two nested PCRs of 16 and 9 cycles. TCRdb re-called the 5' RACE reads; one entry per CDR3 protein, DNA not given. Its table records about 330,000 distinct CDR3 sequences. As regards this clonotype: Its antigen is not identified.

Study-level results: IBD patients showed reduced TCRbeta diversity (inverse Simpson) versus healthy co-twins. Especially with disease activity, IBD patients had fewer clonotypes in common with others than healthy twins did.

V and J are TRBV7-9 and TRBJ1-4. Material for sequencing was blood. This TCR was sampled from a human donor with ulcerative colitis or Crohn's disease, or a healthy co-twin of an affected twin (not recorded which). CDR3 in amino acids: CASSLAPPEKLFF. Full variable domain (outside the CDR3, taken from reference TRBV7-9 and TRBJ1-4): DTGVSQNPRHKITKRGQNVTFRCDPISEHNRLYWYRQTLGQGPEFLTYFQNEAQLEKSRLLSDRFSAERPKGSFSTLEIQRTEQGDSAMYLCASSLAPPEKLFFGSGTQLSVL.